The 24 T cell receptor beta chains listed next were all sequenced from one sample in a study of cytomegalovirus exposure and HLA in healthy donors. 13 Jbeta primers and 60 Vbeta primers were used for the PCR. This table comes from immunoSEQ multiplex PCR, and its TCRdb copy is limited to in-frame clones, with some not included. Here the sample spans 150,000 to 200,000 clones, 80% to 90% being singletons. Sequenced material: PBMCs. The receptor set was obtained from a woman aged 25-40 years in good health and CMV-seropositive.

J is TRBJ2-4 and V is TRBV7-9; 10 positions agree with TRBD2. Losses at the gene ends were 6 bases for V and 0 bases for J; bases not matched to a gene: 8. Germline V gives CDR1 SEHNR, CDR2 FQNEAQ (reference sequence). The length of the CDR3 is 17 residues. Here the CDR3 reads CASSSSGGLLAKNIQYF. The CDR3 region has the DNA TGTGCCAGCAGTTCTAGCGGGGGCTTGTTAGCCAAAAACATTCAGTACTTC.

V and J are TRBV10-3 and TRBJ2-7, with 8 bases matching TRBD1. Germline CDR1 is ENHRY and CDR2 is SYGVKD. The CDR3 contains 13 residues. V shed 5 bases and J 3 bases; nucleotides not matched to a gene: 3. DNA for the CDR3: TGTGCCATCAGTCCGGACAGGGTCTACGAGCAGTACTTC. It translates to CAISPDRVYEQYF.

V and J are TRBV11-2 and TRBJ2-5; D gene unclear. The CDR3 runs to 14 residues. Germline CDR1 reads SGHAT; CDR2 reads FQNNGV. Deletions cut 2 bases from V and 1 base from J, with 8 bases between. CDR3 in amino acids: CASSLLNGQETQYF. DNA of the CDR3: TGTGCCAGCAGCTTACTAAACGGCCAAGAGACCCAGTACTTC.

The CDR3 region is CASSLAGTGSLNEQFF. CDR3 nucleotide sequence: TGCGCCAGCAGCTTGGCCGGGACAGGGAGTCTGAATGAGCAGTTCTTC. The chain links TRBV5-1 to TRBJ2-1; 9 nucleotides line up with TRBD1. Germline loops: CDR1 SGHRS, CDR2 YFSETQ. This CDR3 comprises 16 residues. J gave up 7 bases and V 0 bases, and 8 bases lay outside the gene matches.

The chain carries TRBV19 and TRBJ1-5, with 9 bases matching TRBD1. V dropped 6 bases and J dropped 5; count of bases not matched to a gene: 5. CDR3 length equals 14 residues. Germline-derived CDR1 and CDR2 are LNHDA and SQIVND (reference sequence). CDR3 region: CASSDRGGHQPQHF. The DNA for the CDR3 is TGTGCCAGTAGCGACAGGGGGGGCCATCAGCCCCAGCATTTT.

The V and J genes are TRBV9 and TRBJ1-1; tentatively, D is TRBD1 (6 bases). Per the germline V gene, CDR1 is SGDLS and CDR2 is YYNGEE. V lost 2 bases and J lost 8, with 13 bases in between. The CDR3 has 13 amino acids. The CDR3 spells CASSVTGTGEAFF. CDR3 sequence (DNA): TGTGCCAGCAGCGTCACGGGTACAGGGGAAGCTTTCTTT. Full variable domain (outside the CDR3, taken from reference TRBV9 and TRBJ1-1): DSGVTQTPKHLITATGQRVTLRCSPRSGDLSVYWYQQSLDQGLQFLIQYYNGEERAKGNILERFSAQQFPDLHSELNLSSLELGDSALYFCASSVTGTGEAFFGQGTRLTVV.

The J gene is TRBJ1-1, the V gene TRBV5-4; 8 nucleotides agree with TRBD1. This CDR3 has 15 residues. Germline CDR1 and CDR2: SGHNT and YYREEE (reference sequence). Trimming took 0 bases from V and 3 from J; bases not matched to a gene: 4. The CDR3 sequence: CASSLGGQADTEAFF. The DNA of the CDR3 is TGTGCCAGCAGCTTGGGGGGACAGGCGGACACTGAAGCTTTCTTT. The full variable domain, in which reference TRBV5-4 and TRBJ1-1 provide the parts outside the CDR3, is ETGVTQSPTHLIKTRGQQVTLRCSSQSGHNTVSWYQQALGQGPQFIFQYYREEENGRGNFPPRFSGLQFPNYSSELNVNALELDDSALYLCASSLGGQADTEAFFGQGTRLTVV.

The V and J genes are TRBV27 and TRBJ1-2, with D perhaps matching TRBD1 (5 bases). This CDR3 is built from 14 residues. CDR1 and CDR2 (germline): MNHEY, SMNVEV (reference sequence). Trimming left V 7 bases short and J 2 bases short, with 14 bases between. CDR3 protein: CASTWGGENYGYTF. CDR3 bases: TGTGCCAGCACCTGGGGAGGGGAAAACTATGGCTACACCTTC.

The rearrangement joins TRBV9 to TRBJ2-1; 10 bases match TRBD1. V trimming: 3 bases; J trimming: 4 bases; junction bases outside the gene matches: 4. CDR3 length equals 15 residues. Germline V gene lookup returns CDR1 SGDLS and CDR2 YYNGEE. CDR3 nucleotides: TGTGCCAGCAGCGAATCGGGACAGGGGTACAATGAGCAGTTCTTC. Translated: CASSESGQGYNEQFF.

V gene TRBV6-5 combines with J gene TRBJ2-1, with D perhaps TRBD2 (6 bases). Trimming pared 0 bases from V and 1 base from J, leaving 7 bases between. Germline-derived CDR1 and CDR2 are MNHEY and SVGAGI. This CDR3 contains 15 residues. The CDR3 coding sequence is TGTGCCAGCAGTTACTCGAGCGGGTCCTACAATGAGCAGTTCTTC. Translation gives CASSYSSGSYNEQFF.

J is TRBJ2-1 and V is TRBV7-2, with no clear D. The CDR3 has 14 amino acids. The V gene lost 0 bases and the J gene lost 5 bases, with 8 bases spanning the gap. CDR1 and CDR2 from the germline V gene are SGHTA and FQGNSA. CDR3 sequence (DNA): TGTGCCAGCAGCTTAGCTGGCGGAAACAATGAGCAGTTCTTC. It specifies CASSLAGGNNEQFF.

This clone was picked up one time. The chain is built from TRBV18 and TRBJ1-2, with TRBD1 matching over 11 bases. From germline, CDR1 is KGHSH and CDR2 LQKENI. CDR3 length: 16 residues. The ends lost 3 bases at V and 3 bases at J; junction bases unmatched: 6. The DNA of the CDR3 is TGTGCCAGCTCACCGACCGGGACAGGGGGTGACTATGGCTACACCTTC. It yields the protein CASSPTGTGGDYGYTF.

This chain joins TRBV9 and TRBJ2-7, with D tentatively TRBD2 (5 bases). This CDR3 comprises 14 residues. V lost 4 bases, J lost 2 bases, and 13 bases lay in between. The germline CDR1 and CDR2 sequences are SGDLS and YYNGEE. CDR3 in amino acids: CASSPTSLTYEQYF. The CDR3 DNA reads TGTGCCAGCAGCCCTACTAGTTTAACCTACGAGCAGTACTTC.

The chain carries TRBV7-8 and TRBJ1-5; 8 nucleotides agree with TRBD1. Germline loops: CDR1 SGHVS, CDR2 FQNEAQ. V lost 1 base, J lost 6 bases, and 14 bases stayed unmatched. The CDR3 is 18 residues long. DNA of the CDR3: TGTGCCAGCAGCTTAGAATTTGGGCCGACAGGGGAAGGTCAGCCCCAGCATTTT. This sequence encodes CASSLEFGPTGEGQPQHF. Full variable domain (rest looked up from reference TRBV7-8 and TRBJ1-5): GAGVSQSPRYKVAKRGQDVALRCDPISGHVSLFWYQQALGQGPEFLTYFQNEAQLDKSGLPSDRFFAERPEGSVSTLKIQRTQQEDSAVYLCASSLEFGPTGEGQPQHFGDGTRLSIL.

The V gene is TRBV7-9, the J gene TRBJ2-1, with a weak D call TRBD1 (6 bases). The CDR3 consists of 14 residues. Germline-derived CDR1 and CDR2 are SEHNR and FQNEAQ (reference sequence). Trimming took off 1 base at V and 10 bases at J, with 14 bases between the two ends. In nucleotides, the CDR3 is TGTGCCAGCAGCTTAGATACAGGGTGGGAGGAGCAGTTCTTC. This sequence encodes CASSLDTGWEEQFF. Together with reference TRBV7-9 and TRBJ2-1, the CDR3 gives the full variable domain: DTGVSQNPRHKITKRGQNVTFRCDPISEHNRLYWYRQTLGQGPEFLTYFQNEAQLEKSRLLSDRFSAERPKGSFSTLEIQRTEQGDSAMYLCASSLDTGWEEQFFGPGTRLTVL.

The chain links TRBV5-1 to TRBJ1-2, with a weak D call TRBD1 (6 bases). Germline assignment: CDR1 SGHRS and CDR2 YFSETQ. V gave up 0 bases and J gave up 8 bases, with 17 bases separating them. The CDR3 sequence is 15 residues long. The CDR3 sequence: CASSLEQNRVGGYTF. In DNA, the CDR3 is TGCGCCAGCAGCTTGGAACAAAACAGGGTGGGGGGCTACACCTTC.

The chain joins TRBV7-8 to TRBJ2-7; possible D gene TRBD1, 5 bases. Trimming removed 1 base from V and 6 bases from J, with 7 bases in between. Germline V gives CDR1 SGHVS, CDR2 FQNEAQ. This CDR3 contains 12 residues. The CDR3 reads CASSLGRVEQYF. The CDR3 DNA reads as TGTGCCAGCAGCTTAGGCAGGGTCGAGCAGTACTTC.

The chain has TRBV19 and TRBJ1-2; 9 bases match TRBD1. This CDR3 contains 15 residues. Germline CDR1 reads LNHDA; CDR2 reads SQIVND (reference sequence). V dropped 5 bases and J dropped 8; count of bases not matched to a gene: 12. CDR3: CASSSHRGQRQGYTF. The CDR3 coding sequence is TGTGCCAGTAGTTCCCACAGGGGGCAGAGGCAAGGCTACACCTTC.

This clone was found a few times. The V gene is TRBV2, the J gene TRBJ1-5; 8 bases line up with TRBD1. Germline V gene sequence: CDR1 SNHLY, CDR2 FYNNEI. The CDR3 totals 13 residues. Trimming took 6 bases from V and 6 from J; bases not matched to a gene: 4. CDR3 sequence reads: CASRSQGGQPQHF. DNA for the CDR3: TGTGCCAGCAGGTCACAGGGGGGTCAGCCCCAGCATTTT.

The rearrangement joins TRBV7-9 to TRBJ2-2; maybe TRBD1 (6 bases). The V end lost 3 bases, the J end lost 0 bases, and 8 bases lay between the germline ends. Looked up from germline, CDR1 is SEHNR and CDR2 is FQNEAQ (reference sequence). The CDR3 has 15 amino acids. The CDR3 sequence is CASSFPGANTGELFF. CDR3 nucleotides: TGTGCCAGCAGCTTTCCAGGGGCGAACACCGGGGAGCTGTTTTTT.

The chain is built from TRBV5-1 and TRBJ2-5, with D perhaps matching TRBD1 (5 bases). Germline-derived CDR1 and CDR2 are SGHRS and YFSETQ. CDR3 length equals 13 residues. The germline V and J ends were trimmed by 2 bases and 10 bases, with 15 bases remaining between them. Written as DNA, the CDR3 is TGCGCCAGCAGCTTCTTTACAGGAGAAGACCAGTACTTC. Translation: CASSFFTGEDQYF.

A remark on this clone: Distinct nucleotide sequences in the sample also encode this CDR3. The rearrangement joins TRBV7-3 to TRBJ2-2; 7 bases align to TRBD2. This CDR3 spans 14 amino acids. Germline CDR1 reads SGHTA; CDR2 reads FQGTGA. V dropped 4 bases and J dropped 7; count of bases not matched to a gene: 6. CDR3 protein: CASSSTGGGGELFF. For the CDR3, the DNA is TGTGCCAGCAGCTCAACGGGGGGTGGCGGGGAGCTGTTTTTT. The complete variable domain, with remaining parts taken from reference TRBV7-3 and TRBJ2-2, reads GAGVSQTPSNKVTEKGKYVELRCDPISGHTALYWYRQSLGQGPEFLIYFQGTGAADDSGLPNDRFFAVRPEGSVSTLKIQRTERGDSAVYLCASSSTGGGGELFFGEGSRLTVL.

The chain employs TRBV7-9 and TRBJ1-2; D might be TRBD1 (5 bases). Germline-derived CDR1 and CDR2 are SEHNR and FQNEAQ (reference sequence). The CDR3 extends over 16 amino acids. V was pared by 2 bases and J by 6 bases, with 19 bases between. The CDR3 DNA reads TGTGCCAGCAGCTTAAGGGGAATAGGGCCACACCATGGCTACACCTTC. Its protein product is CASSLRGIGPHHGYTF.

V and J are TRBV7-2 and TRBJ1-5; 9 bases are shared with TRBD1. Trimming at V came to 2 bases and at J to 7 bases, leaving 6 bases not matched to a gene. CDR3 length equals 15 residues. Germline-derived CDR1 and CDR2 are SGHTA and FQGNSA. The CDR3 DNA is TGTGCCAGCAGCTTAAGGACAGGGGCTGGGCAGCCCCAGCATTTT. Translated, it gives CASSLRTGAGQPQHF.